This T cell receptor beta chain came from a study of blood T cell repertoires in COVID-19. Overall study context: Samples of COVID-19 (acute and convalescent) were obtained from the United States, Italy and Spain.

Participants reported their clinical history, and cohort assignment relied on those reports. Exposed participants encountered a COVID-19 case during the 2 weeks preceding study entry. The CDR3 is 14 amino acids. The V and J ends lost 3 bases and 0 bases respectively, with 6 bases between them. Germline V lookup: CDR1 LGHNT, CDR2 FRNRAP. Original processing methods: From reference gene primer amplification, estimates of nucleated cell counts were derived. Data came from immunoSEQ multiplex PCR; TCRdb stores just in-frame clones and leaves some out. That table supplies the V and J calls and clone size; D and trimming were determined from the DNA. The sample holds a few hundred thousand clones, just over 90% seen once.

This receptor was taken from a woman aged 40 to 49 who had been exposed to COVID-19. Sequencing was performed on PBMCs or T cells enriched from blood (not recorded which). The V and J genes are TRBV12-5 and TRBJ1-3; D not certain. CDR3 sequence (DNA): TGTGCTAGTGGTTTCGGGAACTCTGGAAACACCATATATTTT. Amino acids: CASGFGNSGNTIYF.